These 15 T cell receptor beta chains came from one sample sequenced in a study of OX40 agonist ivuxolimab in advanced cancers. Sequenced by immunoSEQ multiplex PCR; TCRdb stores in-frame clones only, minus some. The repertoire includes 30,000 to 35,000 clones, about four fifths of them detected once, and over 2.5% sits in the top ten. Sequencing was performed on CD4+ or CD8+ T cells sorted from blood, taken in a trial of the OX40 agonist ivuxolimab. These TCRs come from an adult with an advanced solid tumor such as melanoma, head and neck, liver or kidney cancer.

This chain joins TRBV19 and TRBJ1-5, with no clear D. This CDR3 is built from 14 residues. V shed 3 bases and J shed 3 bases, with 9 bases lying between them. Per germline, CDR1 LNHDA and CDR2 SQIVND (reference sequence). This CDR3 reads CASSIVENNQPQHF. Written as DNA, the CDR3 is TGTGCCAGTAGTATCGTAGAGAACAATCAGCCCCAGCATTTT.

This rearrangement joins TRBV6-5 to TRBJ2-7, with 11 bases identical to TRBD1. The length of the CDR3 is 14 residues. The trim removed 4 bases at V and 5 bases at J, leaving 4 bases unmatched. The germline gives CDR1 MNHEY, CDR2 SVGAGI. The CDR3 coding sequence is TGTGCCAGCAGTTCTTGGACAGGGGGCAACGAGCAGTACTTC. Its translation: CASSSWTGGNEQYF.

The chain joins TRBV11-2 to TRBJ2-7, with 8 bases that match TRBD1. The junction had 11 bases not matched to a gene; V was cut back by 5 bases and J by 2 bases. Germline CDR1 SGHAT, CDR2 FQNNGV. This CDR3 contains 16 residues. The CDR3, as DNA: TGTGCCAGCAGCAACCCCCGGGACAGGTTCCCCTACGAGCAGTACTTC. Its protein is CASSNPRDRFPYEQYF. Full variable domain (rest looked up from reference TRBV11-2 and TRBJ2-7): EAGVAQSPRYKIIEKRQSVAFWCNPISGHATLYWYQQILGQGPKLLIQFQNNGVVDDSQLPKDRFSAERLKGVDSTLKIQPAKLEDSAVYLCASSNPRDRFPYEQYFGPGTRLTVT.

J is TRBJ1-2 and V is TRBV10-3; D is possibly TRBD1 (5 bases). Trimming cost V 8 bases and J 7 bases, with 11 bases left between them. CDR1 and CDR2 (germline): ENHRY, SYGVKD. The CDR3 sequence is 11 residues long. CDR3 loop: CAIGGWGGYTF. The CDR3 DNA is TGTGCCATCGGGGGGTGGGGTGGCTACACCTTC.

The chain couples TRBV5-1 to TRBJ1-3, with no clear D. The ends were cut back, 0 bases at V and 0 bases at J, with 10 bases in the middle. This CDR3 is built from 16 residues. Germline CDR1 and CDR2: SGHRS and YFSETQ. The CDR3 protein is CASSLARASSGNTIYF. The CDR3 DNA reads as TGCGCCAGCAGCTTGGCCCGGGCTTCCTCTGGAAACACCATATATTTT.

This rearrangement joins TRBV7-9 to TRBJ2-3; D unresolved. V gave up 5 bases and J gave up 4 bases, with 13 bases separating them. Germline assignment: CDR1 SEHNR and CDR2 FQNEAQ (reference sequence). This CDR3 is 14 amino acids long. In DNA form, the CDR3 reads TGTGCCAGCAGCCGTGAAAATTGGGCAGATACGCAGTATTTT. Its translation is CASSRENWADTQYF.

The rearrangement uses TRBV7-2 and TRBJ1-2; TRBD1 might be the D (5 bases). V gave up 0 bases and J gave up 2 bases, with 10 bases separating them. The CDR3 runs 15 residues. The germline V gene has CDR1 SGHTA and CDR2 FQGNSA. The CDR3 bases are TGTGCCAGCAGCTTAGCCCCCGGGGACAACTATGGCTACACCTTC. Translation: CASSLAPGDNYGYTF.

CDR3 bases: TGTGCCAGCAGCCGGGACAGACAAGAGACCCAGTACTTC. Its protein product is CASSRDRQETQYF. V gene TRBV7-3 combines with J gene TRBJ2-5; TRBD1 agrees at 7 bases. V lost 5 bases, J lost 2 bases, and 2 bases stayed unmatched. Germline V gene lookup returns CDR1 SGHTA and CDR2 FQGTGA. This CDR3 has 13 residues.

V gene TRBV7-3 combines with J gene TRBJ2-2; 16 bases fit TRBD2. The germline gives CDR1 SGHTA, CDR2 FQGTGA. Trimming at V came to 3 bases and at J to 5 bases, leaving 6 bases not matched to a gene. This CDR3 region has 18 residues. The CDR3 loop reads CASSFGTSGRVRTGELFF. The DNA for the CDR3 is TGTGCCAGCAGCTTTGGGACTAGCGGGAGGGTACGAACCGGGGAGCTGTTTTTT.

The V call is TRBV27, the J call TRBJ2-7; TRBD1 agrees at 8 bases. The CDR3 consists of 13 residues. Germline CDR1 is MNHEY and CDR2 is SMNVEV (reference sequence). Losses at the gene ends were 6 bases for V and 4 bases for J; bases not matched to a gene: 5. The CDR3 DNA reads TGTGCCAGCAGGAGACAGGGGAGTTACGAGCAGTACTTC. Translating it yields CASRRQGSYEQYF.

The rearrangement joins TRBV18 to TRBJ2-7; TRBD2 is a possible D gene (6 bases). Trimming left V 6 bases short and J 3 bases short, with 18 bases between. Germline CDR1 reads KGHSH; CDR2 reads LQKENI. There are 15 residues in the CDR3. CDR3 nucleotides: TGTGCCAGCTCGGCAGCCCAGGGACTCCTCTACGAGCAGTACTTC. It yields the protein CASSAAQGLLYEQYF.

Here the CDR3 DNA reads TGTGCCAGCAGTTTACAGGGGCCCGAGCAGTACTTC. It encodes CASSLQGPEQYF. The rearrangement links TRBV28 to TRBJ2-7, with a weak D call TRBD1 (6 bases). Germline assignment: CDR1 MDHEN and CDR2 SYDVKM. The V end was cut by 2 bases, the J end by 6 bases, with 8 bases between. This CDR3 has 12 amino acids.

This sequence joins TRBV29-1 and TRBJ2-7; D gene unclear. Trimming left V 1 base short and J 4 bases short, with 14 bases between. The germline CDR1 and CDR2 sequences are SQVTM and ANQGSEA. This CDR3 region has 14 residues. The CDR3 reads CSVEAGSGKYEQYF. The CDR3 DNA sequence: TGCAGCGTTGAAGCAGGATCCGGTAAATACGAGCAGTACTTC.

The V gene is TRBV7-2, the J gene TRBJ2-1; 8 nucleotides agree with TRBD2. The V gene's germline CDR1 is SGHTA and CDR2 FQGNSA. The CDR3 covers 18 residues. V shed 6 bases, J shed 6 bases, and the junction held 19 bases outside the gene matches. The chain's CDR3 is CASRYRFSTSARGNEQFF. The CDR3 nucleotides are TGTGCCAGCAGGTACAGGTTTTCGACTAGCGCAAGGGGCAATGAGCAGTTCTTC.

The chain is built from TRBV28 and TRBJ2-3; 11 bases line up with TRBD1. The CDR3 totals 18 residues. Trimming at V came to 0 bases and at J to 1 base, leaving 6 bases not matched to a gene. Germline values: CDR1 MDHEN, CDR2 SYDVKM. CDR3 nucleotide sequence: TGTGCCAGCAGTTTATGGGGGACAGGGGGATCTGGCACAGATACGCAGTATTTT. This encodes CASSLWGTGGSGTDTQYF.